This T cell receptor (beta chain) comes out of a study of human T cells and chemical hapten exposure. The time point: pre-sensitization, week 0. The treatment denotes: therapeutic diphenylcyclopropenone sensitization with weekly scalp DPC. Authors' analysis steps: Across samples, TCR counts had a median of roughly 100,000 and ranged from roughly 23,224 to 700,000. One entry per CDR3 protein, called by TCRdb with MiXCR from the RACE reads. V and J calls and clone size were set by TCRdb, not the authors. Of under 300,000 distinct CDR3 sequences listed, about 9.4% are singletons. This clonotype turned up a few times. The CDR3 extends over 15 amino acids. V was cut by 1 base and J by 2 bases, with 11 bases left in between.

This clonotype was sampled from a woman aged 40 to 50 with alopecia areata. Some clones in this sample may be carry-over from other donors' samples. The J gene is TRBJ2-5, the V gene TRBV12-3 or TRBV12-4, with unresolved D. The sample was whole blood, taken in connection with sensitization to the hapten diphenylcyclopropenone (DPC). This CDR3 reads CASSLGRGPQETQYF. The DNA of the CDR3 is TGTGCCAGCAGTTTAGGCCGCGGCCCACAAGAGACCCAGTACTTC.